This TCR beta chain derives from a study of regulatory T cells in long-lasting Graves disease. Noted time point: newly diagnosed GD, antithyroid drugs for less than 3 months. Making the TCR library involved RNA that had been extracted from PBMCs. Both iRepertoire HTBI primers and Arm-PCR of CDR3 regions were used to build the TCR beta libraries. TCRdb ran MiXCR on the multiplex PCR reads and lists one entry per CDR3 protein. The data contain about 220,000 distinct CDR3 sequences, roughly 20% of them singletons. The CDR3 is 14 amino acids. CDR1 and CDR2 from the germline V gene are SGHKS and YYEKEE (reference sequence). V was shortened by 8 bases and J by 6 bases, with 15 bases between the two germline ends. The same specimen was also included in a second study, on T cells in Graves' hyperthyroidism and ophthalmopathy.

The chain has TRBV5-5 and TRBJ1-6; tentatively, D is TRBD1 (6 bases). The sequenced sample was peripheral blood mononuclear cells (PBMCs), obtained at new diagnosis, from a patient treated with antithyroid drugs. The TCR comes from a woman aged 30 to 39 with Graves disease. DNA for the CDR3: TGTGCCAGTTCCCCCGGGGGCGTTAATTCACCCCTCCACTTT. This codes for CASSPGGVNSPLHF.